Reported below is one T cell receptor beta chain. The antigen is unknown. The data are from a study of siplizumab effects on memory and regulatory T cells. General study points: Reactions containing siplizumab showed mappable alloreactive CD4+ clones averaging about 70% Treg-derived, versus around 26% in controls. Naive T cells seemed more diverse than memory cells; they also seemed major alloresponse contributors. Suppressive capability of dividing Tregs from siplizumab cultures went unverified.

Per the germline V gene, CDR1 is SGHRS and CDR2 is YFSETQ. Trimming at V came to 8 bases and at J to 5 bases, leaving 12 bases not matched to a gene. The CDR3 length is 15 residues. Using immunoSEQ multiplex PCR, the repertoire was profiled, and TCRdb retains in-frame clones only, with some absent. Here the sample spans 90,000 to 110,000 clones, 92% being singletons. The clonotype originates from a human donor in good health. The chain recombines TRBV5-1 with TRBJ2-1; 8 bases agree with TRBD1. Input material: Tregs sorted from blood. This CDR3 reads CASNRGGTGHNEQFF. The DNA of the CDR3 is TGCGCCAGTAACCGTGGGGGGACAGGACACAATGAGCAGTTCTTC.